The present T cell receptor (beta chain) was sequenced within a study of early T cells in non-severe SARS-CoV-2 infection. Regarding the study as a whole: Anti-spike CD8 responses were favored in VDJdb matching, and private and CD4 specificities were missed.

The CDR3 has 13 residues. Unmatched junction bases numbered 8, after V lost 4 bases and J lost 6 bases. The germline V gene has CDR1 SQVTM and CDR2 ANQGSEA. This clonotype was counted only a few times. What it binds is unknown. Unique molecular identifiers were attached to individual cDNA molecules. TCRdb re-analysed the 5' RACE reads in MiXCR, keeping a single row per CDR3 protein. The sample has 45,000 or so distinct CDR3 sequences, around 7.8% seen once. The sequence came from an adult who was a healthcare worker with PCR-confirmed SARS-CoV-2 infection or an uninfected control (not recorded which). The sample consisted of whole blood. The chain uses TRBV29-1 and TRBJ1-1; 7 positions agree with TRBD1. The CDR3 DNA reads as TGCAGCGTTGCACTACAGGGGTGGGCTGAAGCTTTCTTT. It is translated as CSVALQGWAEAFF.